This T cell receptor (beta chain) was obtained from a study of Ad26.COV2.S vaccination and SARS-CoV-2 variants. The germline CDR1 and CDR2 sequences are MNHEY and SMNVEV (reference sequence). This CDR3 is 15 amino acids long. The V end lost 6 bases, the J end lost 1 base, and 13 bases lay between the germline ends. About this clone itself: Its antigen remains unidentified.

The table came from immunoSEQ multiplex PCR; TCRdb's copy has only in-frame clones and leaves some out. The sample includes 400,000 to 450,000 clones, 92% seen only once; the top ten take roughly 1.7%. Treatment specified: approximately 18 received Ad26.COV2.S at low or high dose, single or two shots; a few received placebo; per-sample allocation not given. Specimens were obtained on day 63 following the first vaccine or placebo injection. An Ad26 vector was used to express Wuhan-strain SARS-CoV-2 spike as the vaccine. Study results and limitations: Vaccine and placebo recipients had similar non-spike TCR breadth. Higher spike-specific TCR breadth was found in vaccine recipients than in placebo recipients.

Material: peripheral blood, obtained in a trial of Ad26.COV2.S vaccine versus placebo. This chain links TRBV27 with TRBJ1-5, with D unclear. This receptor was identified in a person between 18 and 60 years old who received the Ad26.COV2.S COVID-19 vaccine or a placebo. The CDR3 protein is CASRPGLLSNQPQHF. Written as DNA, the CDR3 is TGTGCCAGCAGACCAGGACTTTTGAGCAATCAGCCCCAGCATTTT.